The 6 T cell receptor beta chains reported below all come from one sample, sequenced in a study. Using its own MiXCR run on the 5' RACE reads, TCRdb lists one record per CDR3 protein. The sample gives fewer than 65,000 distinct CDR3 sequences, 30% of which show up once; roughly 2.1% is in the top ten. The sequencing sample was made of tumor-infiltrating naive CD4+ T cells sorted from the breast tumor. Subset here: naive CD4+ T cells, CD4+CD45RA+CD25-. Receptor source: a female donor with breast cancer.

This chain joins TRBV20-1 and TRBJ2-3, with 13 bases aligning to TRBD2. V was pared by 4 bases and J by 3 bases, with 4 bases of the junction left unmatched. The CDR3 runs to 15 residues. CDR1 and CDR2 (germline): DFQATT, SNEGSKA (reference sequence). CDR3 residues: CSAKTSGGATDTQYF. The CDR3 nucleotides are TGCAGTGCTAAAACTAGCGGGGGGGCTACAGATACGCAGTATTTT.

V is TRBV29-1 and J is TRBJ2-2; TRBD2 is a possible D gene (6 bases). V dropped 2 bases and J dropped 5 bases, with 12 bases sitting between them. Germline CDR1 is SQVTM and CDR2 is ANQGSEA. The CDR3 contains 14 residues. In nucleotides, the CDR3 is TGCAGCGTTGAATTCGGGAGTGGTACCGGGGAGCTGTTTTTT. Translation gives CSVEFGSGTGELFF.

The sample holds a few counts of this clonotype. The CDR3 here is CASSSRNTGELFF. The CDR3 DNA sequence: TGTGCCAGCAGCTCCCGTAATACCGGGGAGCTGTTTTTT. This chain links TRBV7-9 with TRBJ2-2; D remains ambiguous. The germline CDR1 and CDR2 sequences are SEHNR and FQNEAQ (reference sequence). The CDR3 has 13 residues. The germline V and J ends were trimmed by 4 bases and 5 bases, with 8 bases remaining between them.

This clonotype was observed a single time. The chain employs TRBV20-1 and TRBJ2-2; 7 bases line up with TRBD1. V lost 0 bases to trimming and J lost 4 bases; unmatched junction nucleotides: 14. Germline CDR1 is DFQATT and CDR2 is SNEGSKA (reference sequence). The length of the CDR3 is 18 residues. CDR3 region: CSARDPISRGGSTGELFF. The CDR3 DNA follows: TGCAGTGCTAGAGATCCCATCAGCAGAGGGGGCTCCACCGGGGAGCTGTTTTTT.

A few counts support this clonotype. The chain couples TRBV5-1 to TRBJ2-2; D perhaps matches TRBD2 (7 bases). V lost 3 bases, J lost 0 bases, and 12 bases lay in between. The CDR3 runs 16 residues. CDR1 is SGHRS and CDR2 is YFSETQ in the germline V gene. Here the CDR3 reads CASSYGGGSNTGELFF. The CDR3 region has the DNA TGCGCCAGCAGCTACGGCGGGGGCTCGAACACCGGGGAGCTGTTTTTT. Combining the CDR3 with reference TRBV5-1 and TRBJ2-2 gives the whole variable domain KAGVTQTPRYLIKTRGQQVTLSCSPISGHRSVSWYQQTPGQGLQFLFEYFSETQRNKGNFPGRFSGRQFSNSRSEMNVSTLELGDSALYLCASSYGGGSNTGELFFGEGSRLTVL.

This clonotype has a handful of counts. V gene TRBV20-1 combines with J gene TRBJ2-7; weak D call: TRBD1 (6 bases). The V end was cut by 1 base, the J end by 4 bases, with 8 bases between. CDR3 length: 12 amino acids. CDR1 and CDR2 (germline): DFQATT, SNEGSKA (reference sequence). The CDR3 region is CSARVDSYEQYF. DNA of the CDR3: TGCAGTGCTAGAGTGGACAGTTACGAGCAGTACTTC.